The 28 T cell receptor beta chains presented below share a single source sample, sequenced in a study of CD8 T cells in acute hepatitis C reinfection. Profiled with immunoSEQ multiplex PCR; TCRdb holds only in-frame clones, not every one. The table includes 30,000 to 45,000 clones, 80% to 90% detected once. Sample time point: naive CD8 control sorted from an acute-time-point sample. Sample: naive CD8+ T cells from PBMCs. These receptors all stem from a woman under 30 who spontaneously cleared hepatitis C infection.

The CDR3: CASRPETGTAYEQYF. CDR3 coding DNA: TGTGCCAGCAGACCGGAGACAGGGACAGCCTACGAGCAGTACTTC. This chain connects TRBV27 to TRBJ2-7; 7 positions agree with TRBD1. Per germline, CDR1 MNHEY and CDR2 SMNVEV (reference sequence). The CDR3 consists of 15 residues. V dropped 6 bases and J dropped 2; count of bases not matched to a gene: 10.

The J gene is TRBJ1-1, the V gene TRBV15, with TRBD1 as a possible D gene (6 bases). CDR1 and CDR2 (germline): LNHNV, YYDKDF (reference sequence). The CDR3 length is 14 residues. V lost 3 bases, J lost 6 bases, and 14 bases lay in between. The CDR3 coding sequence is TGTGCCACCAGCAGGGGATCCACAGGGTCTGAAGCTTTCTTT. Translated, it gives CATSRGSTGSEAFF.

The CDR3 DNA reads TGTGCCAGCAGCCCACACCAGGGAGGGTACAATGAGCAGTTCTTC. It specifies CASSPHQGGYNEQFF. The chain carries TRBV7-9 and TRBJ2-1; TRBD2 matches 7 bases. CDR1 and CDR2 (germline): SEHNR, FQNEAQ (reference sequence). J lost 4 bases, V lost 5 bases, and 8 bases had no gene match. This CDR3 has 15 amino acids.

The V call is TRBV2, the J call TRBJ2-1; TRBD2 agrees at 8 bases. Germline CDR1 is SNHLY and CDR2 is FYNNEI. The CDR3 is 15 residues long. Unmatched junction bases numbered 12, after V lost 7 bases and J lost 7 bases. The CDR3 nucleotides read TGTGCCAGCAACACGGTGGCGGGAGGACGAAATGAGCAGTTCTTC. This sequence encodes CASNTVAGGRNEQFF.

The chain uses TRBV19 and TRBJ2-7, with D maybe TRBD2 (5 bases). Germline V gives CDR1 LNHDA, CDR2 SQIVND (reference sequence). This CDR3 is 12 amino acids long. Trimming left V 9 bases short and J 1 base short, with 10 bases between. The CDR3 protein is CASSGISYEQYF. CDR3 coding DNA: TGTGCCAGCTCGGGAATTTCCTACGAGCAGTACTTC.

The genes are TRBV2 and TRBJ2-3, with a tentative D call TRBD1 (5 bases). Germline V gene sequence: CDR1 SNHLY, CDR2 FYNNEI. V was pared by 10 bases and J by 0 bases, with 17 bases between. The CDR3 has 15 amino acids. The CDR3 sequence: CAILREAGSTDTQYF. CDR3 bases: TGTGCCATTCTGCGAGAGGCAGGGAGCACAGATACGCAGTATTTT.

The V and J genes are TRBV9 and TRBJ1-1, with 9 bases that match TRBD1. The CDR3 sequence is 15 residues long. The germline V gene has CDR1 SGDLS and CDR2 YYNGEE. The J segment lost 1 base and the V segment lost 7 bases, leaving 8 bases of the junction unmatched. The CDR3: CASGRDRDGNTEAFF. As DNA, the CDR3 is TGTGCCAGCGGCCGGGACAGGGATGGGAACACTGAAGCTTTCTTT.

Regarding this clone: Other DNA sequences within the sample encode an identical CDR3. This chain links TRBV2 with TRBJ2-2; no reliable D call. The CDR3 spans 10 residues. In germline, CDR1 is SNHLY, CDR2 FYNNEI. V gave up 6 bases and J gave up 7 bases, with 3 bases separating them. The CDR3 DNA sequence: TGTGCCAGCAGAGGCGGGGAGCTGTTTTTT. Its translation: CASRGGELFF.

The chain combines TRBV15 with TRBJ2-7; D is ambiguous. Trimming shortened V by 3 bases and J by 4 bases, and 7 bases separated the two germline ends. The V gene's germline CDR1 is LNHNV and CDR2 YYDKDF (reference sequence). The CDR3 is made up of 12 amino acids. For the CDR3, the DNA is TGTGCCACCAGCAGTGAAAGGTACGAGCAGTACTTC. Encoded protein: CATSSERYEQYF.

The chain has TRBV6-5 and TRBJ2-2; 8 bases align to TRBD1. Germline V CDR1 and CDR2: MNHEY, SVGAGI. V shed 5 bases and J 3 bases; nucleotides not matched to a gene: 2. CDR3 size: 14 residues. CDR3 region: CASSRTGYTGELFF. As DNA, the CDR3 is TGTGCCAGCAGTAGGACAGGGTACACCGGGGAGCTGTTTTTT.

The chain couples TRBV27 to TRBJ2-1; D might be TRBD2 (5 bases). Trimming pared 2 bases from V and 3 bases from J, leaving 8 bases between. Germline loops: CDR1 MNHEY, CDR2 SMNVEV (reference sequence). The CDR3 consists of 14 residues. The CDR3 spells CASSLGGVYNEQFF. Written as DNA, the CDR3 is TGTGCCAGCAGTTTAGGAGGTGTCTACAATGAGCAGTTCTTC.

This clone was detected a few times. The rearrangement uses TRBV30 and TRBJ2-7; D might be TRBD1 or TRBD2, each matching 5 bases. CDR1 is GTSNPN and CDR2 is SVGIG in the germline V gene (reference sequence). CDR3 length equals 13 residues. The ends were cut back, 0 bases at V and 4 bases at J, with 10 bases in the middle. The CDR3 bases are TGTGCCTGGAGTGTGGGGGATACATACGAGCAGTACTTC. Its protein product is CAWSVGDTYEQYF.

This clone occurred once. The gene calls are TRBV4-1 and TRBJ2-1; D not resolved. CDR3 length: 12 amino acids. The germline V and J ends were trimmed by 2 bases and 6 bases, with 5 bases remaining between them. Germline CDR1 is MGHRA and CDR2 is YSYEKL. CDR3 in amino acids: CASSQTVNEQFF. The CDR3 DNA reads as TGCGCCAGCAGCCAAACGGTCAATGAGCAGTTCTTC.

The CDR3 is CASRSTGGRFTDTQYF. The CDR3 DNA reads as TGTGCCAGCAGGTCAACAGGGGGCCGCTTCACAGATACGCAGTATTTT. The chain links TRBV7-3 to TRBJ2-3, with 9 bases fitting TRBD1. This CDR3 comprises 16 residues. V lost 6 bases to trimming and J lost 2 bases; unmatched junction nucleotides: 9. Germline CDR1 reads SGHTA; CDR2 reads FQGTGA.

J is TRBJ2-7 and V is TRBV27; TRBD1 might be the D (6 bases). Germline V CDR1 and CDR2: MNHEY, SMNVEV (reference sequence). Trimming took off 5 bases at V and 6 bases at J, with 17 bases between the two ends. This CDR3 has 14 amino acids. CDR3 loop: CASSPGTRTSEQYF. The CDR3 coding sequence is TGTGCCAGCAGTCCAGGGACACGGACGAGCGAGCAGTACTTC.

V is TRBV7-9 and J is TRBJ2-7; D is undetermined. Germline CDR1 SEHNR, CDR2 FQNEAQ (reference sequence). The CDR3 consists of 11 residues. The V end was cut by 5 bases, the J end by 3 bases, with 5 bases between. CDR3 residues: CASSGNYEQYF. The CDR3 DNA reads as TGTGCCAGCAGCGGGAACTACGAGCAGTACTTC.

A remark on this clone: The same CDR3 is also encoded by other DNA sequences in this sample. This chain links TRBV5-6 with TRBJ2-7; D is unclear. The CDR3 is made up of 13 amino acids. Looked up from germline, CDR1 is SGHDT and CDR2 is YYEEEE. Trimming removed 4 bases from V and 0 bases from J, with 8 bases in between. CDR3 DNA sequence: TGTGCCAGCAGCCTGGGCAGCTCCTACGAGCAGTACTTC. It encodes CASSLGSSYEQYF.

V gene TRBV7-9 combines with J gene TRBJ2-3, with TRBD2 matching 7 bases. The trim removed 7 bases at V and 7 bases at J, leaving 17 bases unmatched. Germline CDR1 SEHNR, CDR2 FQNEAQ (reference sequence). CDR3 size: 16 residues. CDR3 bases: TGTGCCAGCACCCCCCAAGGCGGGAGTGGGGGGAATACGCAGTATTTT. It yields the protein CASTPQGGSGGNTQYF.

V and J are TRBV5-4 and TRBJ1-1; D is ambiguous. This CDR3 has 14 amino acids. Trimming removed 5 bases at V and 2 bases at J, with 13 bases between. Germline assignment: CDR1 SGHNT and CDR2 YYREEE (reference sequence). The CDR3 region has the DNA TGTGCCAGCAGATCCGGTGCGATTAACACTGAAGCTTTCTTT. Its translation: CASRSGAINTEAFF.

This clone was recorded only once. The V call is TRBV7-6, the J call TRBJ2-2, with a possible D match to TRBD1 (7 bases). Trimming stripped 6 bases from V and 2 bases from J, with 16 bases between. This CDR3 has 16 residues. CDR1 and CDR2 (germline): SGHVS, FNYEAQ. The CDR3 loop reads CASREGQLFNTGELFF. As DNA, the CDR3 is TGTGCCAGCAGGGAGGGACAGCTTTTTAACACCGGGGAGCTGTTTTTT.

V usage is TRBV27 and J usage is TRBJ2-3; 7 bases are shared with TRBD1. Trimming at V came to 7 bases and at J to 2 bases, leaving 3 bases not matched to a gene. Germline values: CDR1 MNHEY, CDR2 SMNVEV (reference sequence). The CDR3 loop spans 13 amino acids. CDR3 DNA: TGTGCCAGCAAAGGGGGCGCCACAGATACGCAGTATTTT. This gives the protein CASKGGATDTQYF.

The V and J genes are TRBV19 and TRBJ1-4; possible D gene TRBD1, 5 bases. The V and J ends lost 7 bases and 0 bases respectively, with 15 bases between them. The CDR3 runs to 16 residues. Germline-derived CDR1 and CDR2 are LNHDA and SQIVND (reference sequence). The CDR3 DNA sequence: TGTGCCAGTACTGCAGGGTTCTTAGCAACTAATGAAAAACTGTTTTTT. Its translation is CASTAGFLATNEKLFF.

Notes on this clone: Other nucleotide sequences in the sample specify the same CDR3. The rearrangement joins TRBV6-6 to TRBJ2-5; D is unresolved. This CDR3 has 11 residues. V lost 2 bases, J lost 2 bases, and 0 bases lay in between. In germline, CDR1 is MNHNY, CDR2 SVGAGI (reference sequence). The CDR3 DNA reads as TGTGCCAGCAGTTACCAAGAGACCCAGTACTTC. Its protein product is CASSYQETQYF.

The CDR3: CATSPPGAAGPEHYEQYF. CDR3 nucleotide sequence: TGTGCCACCAGCCCCCCAGGGGCCGCGGGACCAGAACACTACGAGCAGTACTTC. This chain connects TRBV15 to TRBJ2-7; D might be TRBD1 or TRBD2, each matching 6 bases. Trimming removed 5 bases at V and 3 bases at J, with 26 bases between. Per germline, CDR1 LNHNV and CDR2 YYDKDF (reference sequence). The CDR3 is 18 residues long.

This chain connects TRBV5-1 to TRBJ2-7; TRBD1 agrees at 9 bases. With V trimmed by 4 bases and J by 7 bases, 9 bases remained unmatched. The CDR3 is made up of 14 amino acids. CDR1 is SGHRS and CDR2 is YFSETQ in the germline V gene. This chain's CDR3 is CASSLGTGTREQYF. CDR3 coding DNA: TGCGCCAGCAGCCTCGGGACAGGGACAAGGGAGCAGTACTTC.

The chain is built from TRBV29-1 and TRBJ2-2, with 8 bases that match TRBD1. Per the germline V gene, CDR1 is SQVTM and CDR2 is ANQGSEA. The junction had 0 bases not matched to a gene; V was cut back by 6 bases and J by 3 bases. The length of the CDR3 is 12 residues. Here the CDR3 DNA reads TGCAGCGTGGACAGGGACACCGGGGAGCTGTTTTTT. It translates to CSVDRDTGELFF.

V gene TRBV10-1 combines with J gene TRBJ2-2; D not certain. The CDR3 totals 15 residues. Trimming pared 2 bases from V and 5 bases from J, leaving 12 bases between. CDR1 is WNHNN, CDR2 SYGVQD, per germline (reference sequence). The CDR3, as DNA: TGCGCCAGCAGTGAGCACACCCTTGGTACCGGGGAGCTGTTTTTT. This translates into CASSEHTLGTGELFF.

V gene TRBV5-6 combines with J gene TRBJ2-7; D tentatively reads TRBD1 or TRBD2 (5 bases each). With 3 bases removed from V and 3 bases from J, the gap between germline ends came to 16 bases. The CDR3 contains 15 residues. The germline V gene encodes CDR1 SGHDT and CDR2 YYEEEE. In DNA, the CDR3 is TGTGCCAGCAGCTGGGGTACGGGGACCGACTACGAGCAGTACTTC. Amino acid sequence: CASSWGTGTDYEQYF.